A selection of T cell receptor beta chains follows, all from one sample in a study of blood T cell repertoires in COVID-19. The protocol was immunoSEQ multiplex PCR, while the TCRdb copy is restricted to in-frame clones and leaves out a portion. The sample yields around 260,000 clones, roughly nine tenths seen once. Material for sequencing was peripheral blood. These receptors were obtained from a man aged 18 to 30 with active or convalescent COVID-19. CDR3s include the opening cysteine and the closing phenylalanine or tryptophan.

v_call	j_call	cdr3_aa
TRBV4-1	TRBJ2-7	CASSQADTTYEQYF
TRBV28	TRBJ2-3	CASSPLQRENTDTQYF
TRBV28	TRBJ2-5	CASSLTSPETQYF
TRBV7-2	TRBJ2-7	CASSYAPGSSKGAYEQYF
TRBV6-5	TRBJ1-2	CATSLHRGANYGYTF
TRBV6-1	TRBJ2-1	CASSEQPGLAGNEQFF
TRBV2	TRBJ1-6	CASSDSSSSYNSPLHF
TRBV5-4	TRBJ2-2	CASSSQGARGELFF
TRBV27	TRBJ2-7	CASSPLSGNEQYF
TRBV14	TRBJ2-1	CASSQEAGGRGSYNEQFF
TRBV27	TRBJ2-2	CATRTSVTGELFF
TRBV4-1	TRBJ2-7	CASRGSSYEQYF
TRBV11-3	TRBJ2-1	CASSLGTSSGSHEQFF
TRBV18	TRBJ2-7	CASSPPGVAGGSHYEQYF
TRBV19	TRBJ1-5	CASILQGSNQPQHF
TRBV28	TRBJ1-5	CASSSAGQPQHF
TRBV5-1	TRBJ2-5	CASSLRLQETQYF
TRBV2	TRBJ2-1	CASHRGLNEQFF
TRBV5-6	TRBJ2-7	CASRVGFSYEQYF
TRBV28	TRBJ1-1	CASEEKFTGRAFF
TRBV19	TRBJ1-5	CASSSTRNQPQHF
TRBV6-2/TRBV6-3	TRBJ2-5	CASSSLTTPYAQETQYF
TRBV7-2	TRBJ1-2	CASSWGDGVGRGYTF
TRBV11-2	TRBJ1-6	CASSLNSNYNSPLHF
TRBV29-1	TRBJ2-6	CSGGDSSSSGANVLTF
TRBV18	TRBJ1-3	CASSPAGSGNTIYF
TRBV6-6	TRBJ2-1	CASSRLSGASHNEQFF
TRBV3-1/TRBV3-2	TRBJ1-6	CASSQDTRSWSPLHF
TRBV15	TRBJ2-1	CATSAGNREQFF
TRBV6-2/TRBV6-3	TRBJ2-6	CASSYQMGGRTLGANVLTF
TRBV7-9	TRBJ1-5	CASSLAGGNQPQHF